The 10 T cell receptor beta chains below all came from one sample that was sequenced in a study of blood T cell repertoires in COVID-19. This table comes from immunoSEQ multiplex PCR, and its TCRdb copy is limited to in-frame clones, with some not included. The sample lists 150,000 to 200,000 clones; approximately 85% were seen once. Sample: peripheral blood. The receptor source for this set is a human donor with active or convalescent COVID-19. The donor label of this sample is uncertain.

The chain employs TRBV5-1 and TRBJ2-7; a possible D gene is TRBD1 (6 bases). The germline gives CDR1 SGHRS, CDR2 YFSETQ. The ends were cut back, 3 bases at V and 0 bases at J, with 10 bases in the middle. The CDR3 has 14 residues. CDR3 protein: CASSSGQSSYEQYF. DNA for the CDR3: TGCGCCAGCAGCTCAGGACAGAGCTCCTACGAGCAGTACTTC.

The gene calls are TRBV6-5 and TRBJ1-2; D gene unclear. V was pared by 4 bases and J by 5 bases, with 14 bases between. The CDR3 contains 14 residues. CDR1 MNHEY and CDR2 SVGAGI come from the germline V gene. DNA of the CDR3: TGTGCCAGCAGTTTGGACTCAGCGCCTTATGGCTACACCTTC. Its protein is CASSLDSAPYGYTF.

DNA for the CDR3: TGTGCCAGCAGTCTAGCGGGAGATTACAATGAGCAGTTCTTC. As protein: CASSLAGDYNEQFF. The V and J genes are TRBV7-3 and TRBJ2-1, with 10 bases fitting TRBD2. Germline CDR1 reads SGHTA; CDR2 reads FQGTGA. With V trimmed by 6 bases and J by 4 bases, 3 bases remained unmatched. The length of the CDR3 is 14 residues. Looking up the rest from reference TRBV7-3 and TRBJ2-1 gives the full variable domain: GAGVSQTPSNKVTEKGKYVELRCDPISGHTALYWYRQSLGQGPEFLIYFQGTGAADDSGLPNDRFFAVRPEGSVSTLKIQRTERGDSAVYLCASSLAGDYNEQFFGPGTRLTVL.

This clone occurred once. The chain employs TRBV5-1 and TRBJ1-3; the D gene is possibly TRBD1 (5 bases). V was cut by 4 bases and J by 7 bases, with 12 bases left in between. Germline values: CDR1 SGHRS, CDR2 YFSETQ. This CDR3 contains 13 residues. Here the CDR3 reads CASSDGRGNTIYF. In DNA form, the CDR3 reads TGCGCCAGCAGCGATGGACGGGGGAACACCATATATTTT.

This chain joins TRBV28 and TRBJ1-2; a weak D match, TRBD1 (5 bases). CDR1 MDHEN and CDR2 SYDVKM come from the germline V gene. The CDR3 is 12 residues long. V was shortened by 5 bases and J by 7 bases, with 11 bases between the two germline ends. The CDR3 spells CASSNGQGGYTF. DNA for the CDR3: TGTGCCAGCAGTAATGGGCAGGGTGGCTACACCTTC.

The rearrangement links TRBV9 to TRBJ2-5, with 11 bases matching TRBD2. Trimming at V came to 3 bases and at J to 2 bases, leaving 3 bases not matched to a gene. The germline CDR1 and CDR2 sequences are SGDLS and YYNGEE. The CDR3 totals 15 residues. In DNA form, the CDR3 reads TGTGCCAGCAGCGCCCCTAGCGGGGGGCAAGAGACCCAGTACTTC. This sequence encodes CASSAPSGGQETQYF.

A few counts support this clone. V is TRBV4-1 and J is TRBJ2-7; a weak D match, TRBD2 (6 bases). The CDR3 is made up of 14 amino acids. CDR1 and CDR2 from the germline V gene are MGHRA and YSYEKL. Trimming shortened V by 3 bases and J by 4 bases, and 13 bases separated the two germline ends. Here the CDR3 reads CASSQGVGGYEQYF. The DNA for the CDR3 is TGCGCCAGCAGCCAGGGTGTGGGGGGTTACGAGCAGTACTTC.

The rearrangement uses TRBV28 and TRBJ2-6, with a possible D match to TRBD2 (5 bases). The CDR3 loop spans 17 amino acids. Looked up from germline, CDR1 is MDHEN and CDR2 is SYDVKM. With 7 bases removed from V and 0 bases from J, the gap between germline ends came to 16 bases. CDR3: CASTPSAGTSGANVLTF. The CDR3 DNA reads TGTGCCAGCACCCCGTCTGCGGGCACCTCTGGGGCCAACGTCCTGACTTTC.

This chain connects TRBV3-1 (or the pseudogene TRBV3-2) to TRBJ1-5; tentatively, D is TRBD1 (6 bases). Germline-derived CDR1 and CDR2 are LGHDT and YNNKEL (reference sequence). V was trimmed by 1 base and J by 1 base, leaving 8 bases between them. CDR3 length: 15 residues. This CDR3 is CASSQGTVSNQPQHF. CDR3 bases: TGTGCCAGCAGCCAAGGGACAGTCAGCAATCAGCCCCAGCATTTT.

The V and J genes are TRBV3-1 (or the pseudogene TRBV3-2) and TRBJ2-7, with 12 bases aligning to TRBD1. With V trimmed by 4 bases and J by 4 bases, 5 bases remained unmatched. The CDR3 covers 15 residues. CDR1 is LGHDT and CDR2 is YNNKEL in the germline V gene (reference sequence). DNA of the CDR3: TGTGCCAGCAGCCCTCGGGGACAGGGGGCTTACGAGCAGTACTTC. It encodes CASSPRGQGAYEQYF.